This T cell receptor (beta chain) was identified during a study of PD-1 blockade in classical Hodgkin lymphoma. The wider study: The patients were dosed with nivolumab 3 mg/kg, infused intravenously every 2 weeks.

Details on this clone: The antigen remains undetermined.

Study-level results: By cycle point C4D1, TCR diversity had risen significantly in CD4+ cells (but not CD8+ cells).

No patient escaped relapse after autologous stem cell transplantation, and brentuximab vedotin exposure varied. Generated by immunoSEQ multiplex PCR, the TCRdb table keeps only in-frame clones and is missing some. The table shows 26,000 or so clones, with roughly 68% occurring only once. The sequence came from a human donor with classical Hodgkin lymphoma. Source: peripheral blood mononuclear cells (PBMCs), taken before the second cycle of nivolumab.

The DNA of the CDR3 is TGTGCCAGCAGCCCGGGTCGGGGCGAGCAGTACTTC. Translation gives CASSPGRGEQYF. The rearrangement joins TRBV7-3 to TRBJ2-7, with a possible D match to TRBD2 (5 bases). V lost 5 bases to trimming and J lost 6 bases, with 11 bases between them. CDR1 and CDR2 (germline): SGHTA, FQGTGA. The CDR3 has 12 amino acids.